A selection of T cell receptor beta chains follows, all from one sample in a study of control samples from healthy donors and cancer patients. Assay: immunoSEQ multiplex PCR; the TCRdb copy retains only in-frame clones and omits some. The sample has about 20,000 clones; 84% are singletons. Sequencing was carried out using PBMCs. The receptors derive from a woman in her seventies with lung cancer. Both conserved end residues are part of each CDR3. A D gene is named only where the DNA matches it firmly. Clone size is stated in some rows and not others, as once, few, many or a class when expanded.

TRBD2,NA,TRBJ2-7,TRBV7-2,CASSLFRLAGTYEQYF,TGTGCCAGCAGCTTATTTCGTCTAGCGGGAACCTACGAGCAGTACTTC
NA,NA,TRBJ2-3,TRBV11-3,CASSLVASATDTQYF,TGTGCCAGCAGCTTAGTTGCTAGCGCCACAGATACGCAGTATTTT
NA,NA,TRBJ1-1,TRBV30,CAWSVRSGGGATEAFF,TGTGCCTGGAGTGTACGATCGGGCGGGGGGGCCACTGAAGCTTTCTTT
NA,NA,TRBJ2-2,TRBV7-6,CASSFAQGPGELFF,TGTGCCAGCAGCTTCGCCCAGGGGCCCGGGGAGCTGTTTTTT
NA,NA,TRBJ2-7,TRBV12-3/TRBV12-4,CASSPGYEQYF,TGTGCCAGCAGTCCCGGCTACGAGCAGTACTTC
NA,once,TRBJ1-5,TRBV28,CASSRPNQPQHF,TGTGCCAGCAGTCGGCCCAATCAGCCCCAGCATTTT
NA,NA,TRBJ1-2,TRBV28,CASSSIYGYTF,TGTGCCAGCAGTTCAATCTATGGCTACACCTTC
NA,NA,TRBJ2-7,TRBV6-6,CASSWEGSSYEQYF,TGTGCCAGCAGTTGGGAAGGATCTTCCTACGAGCAGTACTTC
TRBD2,NA,TRBJ2-2,TRBV24-1,CATSDPTGTSVPVNTGELFF,TGTGCCACCAGTGATCCGACCGGGACTAGCGTACCGGTGAACACCGGGGAGCTGTTTTTT
TRBD2,NA,TRBJ2-3,TRBV5-4,CASSLGLAGGTDTQYF,TGTGCCAGCAGCTTGGGACTAGCGGGAGGCACAGATACGCAGTATTTT
NA,NA,TRBJ1-4,TRBV11-3,CASRGETNEKLFF,TGTGCCAGCCGGGGGGAAACTAATGAAAAACTGTTTTTT
NA,NA,TRBJ1-4,TRBV19,CASSNPAGNEKLFF,TGTGCCAGTAGTAACCCGGCAGGGAATGAAAAACTGTTTTTT
NA,NA,TRBJ2-1,TRBV11-2,CASSPGGSSYNEQFF,TGTGCCAGCAGCCCTGGGGGAAGCTCCTACAATGAGCAGTTCTTC
TRBD1,once,TRBJ2-1,TRBV15,CATSRATGGRSGNEQFF,TGTGCCACCAGCAGAGCCACAGGGGGCAGGTCGGGTAATGAGCAGTTCTTC
NA,NA,TRBJ2-5,TRBV2,CASSEGHLGGETQYF,TGTGCCAGCAGTGAGGGACACCTCGGGGGAGAGACCCAGTACTTC
NA,NA,TRBJ2-3,TRBV7-9,CASSLGFITDTQYF,TGTGCCAGCAGCTTGGGATTTATCACAGATACGCAGTATTTT
NA,NA,TRBJ1-4,TRBV7-9,CASSLATPATNEKLFF,TGTGCCAGCAGCTTAGCTACTCCTGCAACTAATGAAAAACTGTTTTTT
TRBD1,NA,TRBJ1-3,TRBV27,CASSRGGSSGNTIYF,TGTGCCAGCAGTCGAGGGGGCTCAAGTGGAAACACCATATATTTT
NA,NA,TRBJ2-7,TRBV11-2,CASSLATAYEQYF,TGTGCCAGCAGCTTAGCAACAGCCTACGAGCAGTACTTC
NA,few,TRBJ2-7,TRBV10-1,CASSFGTDTYEQYF,TGCGCCAGCAGTTTCGGGACGGATACCTACGAGCAGTACTTC
NA,once,TRBJ2-3,TRBV6-6,CASSPSVDTDTQYF,TGTGCCAGCAGCCCCTCGGTGGACACAGATACGCAGTATTTT
NA,few,TRBJ1-2,TRBV18,CASSRRDPRNGYTF,TGTGCCAGCTCACGCCGGGACCCACGAAATGGCTACACCTTC
TRBD1,once,TRBJ1-2,TRBV4-1,CASSQDLQGQGGGYGYTF,TGCGCCAGCAGCCAAGACCTTCAGGGACAGGGAGGTGGATATGGCTACACCTTC
NA,NA,TRBJ2-2,TRBV18,CASSPWRGELFF,TGTGCCAGCTCACCATGGAGGGGGGAGCTGTTTTTT
TRBD2,few,TRBJ2-1,TRBV6-2/TRBV6-3,CASSPRPSGPSYNEQFF,TGTGCCAGCAGCCCCCGGCCTAGCGGGCCCTCCTACAATGAGCAGTTCTTC
NA,NA,TRBJ2-1,TRBV25-1,CASSGTWDEQFF,TGTGCCAGCAGTGGGACTTGGGATGAGCAGTTCTTC
NA,NA,TRBJ2-1,TRBV7-9,CASSLEGTYNEQFF,TGTGCCAGCAGCTTAGAGGGGACCTACAATGAGCAGTTCTTC
NA,NA,TRBJ2-2,TRBV6-2/TRBV6-3,CASSYSNGWQTGGELFF,TGTGCCAGCAGTTACTCGAACGGGTGGCAGACGGGCGGGGAGCTGTTTTTT
NA,NA,TRBJ1-4,TRBV18,CASSPAEGNREKLFF,TGTGCCAGCTCACCAGCCGAAGGGAATAGAGAAAAACTGTTTTTT
NA,NA,TRBJ1-1,TRBV28,CASSLPHRAEAFF,TGTGCCAGCAGTTTACCCCACAGGGCTGAAGCTTTCTTT
TRBD2,NA,TRBJ2-2,TRBV20-1,CSASASGRTGELFF,TGCAGTGCTAGTGCGAGCGGGAGGACCGGGGAGCTGTTTTTT
TRBD1,few,TRBJ1-6,TRBV9,CASSVGEDRGGNSPLHF,TGTGCCAGCAGCGTAGGGGAGGACAGGGGTGGGAATTCACCCCTCCACTTT
TRBD2,once,TRBJ2-5,TRBV18,CASSPGGTAQETQYF,TGTGCCAGCTCACCGGGGGGGACGGCGCAAGAGACCCAGTACTTC
NA,NA,TRBJ1-4,TRBV9,CASSLRQDANEKLFF,TGTGCCAGCAGCCTTCGACAGGACGCGAATGAAAAACTGTTTTTT
TRBD2,NA,TRBJ2-7,TRBV15,CATSRDLGGSGYEQYF,TGTGCCACCAGCAGAGATTTGGGCGGGAGTGGGTACGAGCAGTACTTC
NA,NA,TRBJ2-3,TRBV28,CASSERGLSTDTQYF,TGTGCCAGCAGCGAAAGGGGACTCAGCACAGATACGCAGTATTTT
TRBD1,NA,TRBJ2-1,TRBV6-5,CASSSTGTVNEQFF,TGTGCCAGCAGTTCCACCGGGACAGTGAATGAGCAGTTCTTC
NA,NA,TRBJ1-1,TRBV7-8,CASSLELSTEAFF,TGTGCCAGCAGCTTAGAGCTCTCAACTGAAGCTTTCTTT
NA,NA,TRBJ2-2,TRBV7-6,CASRGAINTGELFF,TGTGCCAGCAGGGGAGCGATCAACACCGGGGAGCTGTTTTTT
NA,NA,TRBJ2-5,TRBV5-4,CASGVETQYF,TGTGCCAGCGGGGTGGAGACCCAGTACTTC
NA,NA,TRBJ1-5,TRBV28,CASSSPAGKNQPQHF,TGTGCCAGCAGTTCCCCGGCGGGGAAGAATCAGCCCCAGCATTTT
NA,NA,TRBJ1-1,TRBV19,CASSTGLGTEAFF,TGTGCCAGTAGTACAGGGTTGGGGACTGAAGCTTTCTTT
NA,NA,TRBJ2-2,TRBV15,CATSGRVEDTGELFF,TGTGCCACCAGCGGACGGGTAGAGGACACCGGGGAGCTGTTTTTT
NA,NA,TRBJ2-2,TRBV7-9,CASRFEGGELFF,TGTGCCAGCAGGTTCGAGGGCGGGGAGCTGTTTTTT
NA,NA,TRBJ2-1,TRBV21-1,CASSKGSSLGNNEQFF,TGTGCCAGCAGCAAAGGATCATCCTTAGGCAACAATGAGCAGTTCTTC
TRBD2,NA,TRBJ2-6,TRBV9,CASSVEVQGGAGLAGAGANVLTF,TGTGCCAGCAGCGTAGAAGTTCAGGGGGGCGCGGGGCTAGCGGGAGCTGGGGCCAACGTCCTGACTTTC
NA,NA,TRBJ1-1,TRBV12-5,CASVKTATDTEAFF,TGTGCTAGTGTAAAGACAGCTACGGACACTGAAGCTTTCTTT
NA,NA,TRBJ2-1,TRBV7-9,CASTSASYNEQFF,TGTGCCAGCACATCGGCCTCCTACAATGAGCAGTTCTTC
NA,NA,TRBJ1-5,TRBV19,CASSISRSNQPQHF,TGTGCCAGTAGTATCTCCAGAAGCAATCAGCCCCAGCATTTT
TRBD1,NA,TRBJ2-3,TRBV3-1/TRBV3-2,CASSQGTGVITQYF,TGTGCCAGCAGCCAAGGGACAGGGGTAATAACGCAGTATTTT
NA,NA,TRBJ1-6,TRBV7-2,CASSPTLVSVTNSPLHF,TGTGCCAGCAGCCCGACTTTGGTGTCAGTAACTAATTCACCCCTCCACTTT